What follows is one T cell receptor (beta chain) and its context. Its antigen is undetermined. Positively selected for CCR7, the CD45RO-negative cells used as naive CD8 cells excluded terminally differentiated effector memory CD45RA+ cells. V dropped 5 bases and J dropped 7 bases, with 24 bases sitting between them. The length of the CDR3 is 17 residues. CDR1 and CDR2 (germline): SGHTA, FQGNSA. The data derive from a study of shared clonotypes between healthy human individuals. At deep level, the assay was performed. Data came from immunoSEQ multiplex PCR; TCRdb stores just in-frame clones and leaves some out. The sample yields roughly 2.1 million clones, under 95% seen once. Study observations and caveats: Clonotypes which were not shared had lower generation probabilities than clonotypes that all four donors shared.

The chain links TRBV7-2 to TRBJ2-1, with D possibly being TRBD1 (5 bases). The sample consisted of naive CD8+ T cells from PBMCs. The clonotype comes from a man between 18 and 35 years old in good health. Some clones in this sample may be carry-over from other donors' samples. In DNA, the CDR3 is TGTGCCAGCAGCATAGGGCCAGGGAAAGGACGTGGGAATGAGCAGTTCTTC. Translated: CASSIGPGKGRGNEQFF. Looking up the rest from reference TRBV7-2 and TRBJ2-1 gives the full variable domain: GAGVSQSPSNKVTEKGKDVELRCDPISGHTALYWYRQSLGQGLEFLIYFQGNSAPDKSGLPSDRFSAERTGGSVSTLTIQRTQQEDSAVYLCASSIGPGKGRGNEQFFGPGTRLTVL.